The 8 T cell receptor beta chains given below trace back to one sample, sequenced in a study of fetal regulatory T cell absence and autoimmunity. Assay: immunoSEQ multiplex PCR; the TCRdb copy retains only in-frame clones and omits some. There are 85,000 to 100,000 clones in the sample; approximately 79% occur only once, and 1.5% to 2% lies in the top ten. Sequenced sample: pancreas tissue. The origin of the receptors is a male donor with IPEX syndrome.

This CDR3 is CASSYSGRKTGEQYF. The CDR3 DNA sequence: TGTGCCAGCAGTTATAGCGGGAGAAAAACAGGCGAGCAGTACTTC. The rearrangement links TRBV13 to TRBJ2-7; 9 nucleotides line up with TRBD2. This CDR3 has 15 amino acids. CDR1 is PRHDT and CDR2 is FYEKMQ in the germline V gene (reference sequence). The V segment lost 6 bases and the J segment 6 bases; nucleotides outside the gene matches: 12.

The chain combines TRBV5-5 with TRBJ1-3, with a tentative D call TRBD1 (5 bases). The V end was cut by 4 bases, the J end by 0 bases, with 14 bases between. This CDR3 comprises 16 residues. Germline V gene sequence: CDR1 SGHKS, CDR2 YYEKEE (reference sequence). CDR3 in amino acids: CASSKDRGSSGNTIYF. The CDR3, as DNA: TGTGCCAGCAGCAAAGACCGGGGGAGCTCTGGAAACACCATATATTTT.

V and J are TRBV4-2 and TRBJ2-1; 11 nucleotides match TRBD1. CDR1 is LGHNA, CDR2 YNFKEQ, per germline. The V segment lost 2 bases and the J segment 8 bases; nucleotides outside the gene matches: 23. This CDR3 is built from 21 residues. The CDR3 sequence is CASSQIFLGQGAPGRNHEQFF. The CDR3 bases are TGTGCCAGCAGCCAAATTTTCTTAGGACAGGGGGCTCCTGGCAGGAATCATGAGCAGTTCTTC.

This clone was picked up a small number of times. The genes are TRBV4-2 and TRBJ1-2; D call uncertain. The ends were cut back, 1 base at V and 1 base at J, with 4 bases in the middle. There are 13 residues in the CDR3. Germline values: CDR1 LGHNA, CDR2 YNFKEQ. This CDR3 reads CASSQGHNYGYTF. DNA for the CDR3: TGTGCCAGCAGCCAAGGACATAACTATGGCTACACCTTC.

This chain links TRBV9 with TRBJ1-1, with TRBD1 matching 9 bases. V lost 4 bases to trimming and J lost 1 base; unmatched junction nucleotides: 5. CDR1 and CDR2 from the germline V gene are SGDLS and YYNGEE. The CDR3 runs 15 residues. CDR3 nucleotides: TGTGCCAGCAGCTATATACAGGGGGCGAACACTGAAGCTTTCTTT. It specifies CASSYIQGANTEAFF.

The chain uses TRBV10-1 and TRBJ2-5, with no clear D. Trimming stripped 2 bases from V and 5 bases from J, with 3 bases between. CDR3 length: 11 residues. The germline CDR1 and CDR2 sequences are WNHNN and SYGVQD (reference sequence). The CDR3 loop is CASSERETQYF. CDR3 nucleotide sequence: TGCGCCAGCAGTGAGCGGGAGACCCAGTACTTC.

The chain joins TRBV5-5 to TRBJ2-7, with TRBD2 matching 7 bases. The CDR3 length is 15 residues. V dropped 4 bases and J dropped 3; count of bases not matched to a gene: 10. Germline CDR1 SGHKS, CDR2 YYEKEE (reference sequence). This chain's CDR3 is CASSRPPGGFYEQYF. CDR3 DNA sequence: TGTGCCAGCAGCCGACCCCCGGGAGGATTCTACGAGCAGTACTTC.

This clone was counted a few times. The same CDR3 also results from other DNA sequences found in this sample. Written as DNA, the CDR3 is TGTGCCAGCAGCTTAGCGGGGGGCACAGATACGCAGTATTTT. Translation: CASSLAGGTDTQYF. The chain employs TRBV7-6 and TRBJ2-3; the D gene could be TRBD1 or TRBD2 (5 bases each). V lost 0 bases to trimming and J lost 1 base, with 5 bases between them. The CDR3 is 14 residues long. Germline lookup yields CDR1 SGHVS and CDR2 FNYEAQ.